This T cell receptor (beta chain) emerged from a study of tumor and adjacent non-tumor tissue in lung cancer. Study overall: Patients comprised eleven to twelve adenocarcinoma, a couple of squamous cell carcinoma and 1 small cell lung cancer.

Study-wide points: In normal lung, the top 100 clones were significantly more dominant than in tumor. TCR diversity was significantly greater in tumor than normal lung tissue.

No cell sorting was done before RNA was extracted from the tissue. Newly diagnosed lung cancer patients had thoracic surgery in China, August–late 2014, without prior chemotherapy. This CDR3 comprises 13 residues. The germline V gene encodes CDR1 SQVTM and CDR2 ANQGSEA. TCRbeta libraries were built with three rounds of nested PCR, modified from ARM-PCR. Via MiXCR, TCRdb re-called the multiplex PCR reads, giving one row per CDR3 protein. The sample has fewer than 85,000 distinct CDR3 sequences, under 80% seen once. Concerning this clonotype: Its antigen is unidentified. At one end, the junction sequence differs from germline, possibly due to a read error.

This receptor was taken from a woman between 50 and 59 years old with non-small cell lung cancer. Material: lung tumor tissue. The J gene is TRBJ2-3, the V gene TRBV29-1, with D perhaps matching TRBD1 (5 bases). The CDR3 nucleotides are TGCAGCGTTGATTCTCAGGGATCAGATAGGCAGTATTTT. It yields the protein CSVDSQGSDRQYF.